The entry below gives a single TCR beta chain sequence along with its context. Its specificity is unknown. This sample is drawn from a study of cytomegalovirus exposure and HLA in healthy donors. Germline CDR1 is SNHLY and CDR2 is FYNNEI. The CDR3 is made up of 13 amino acids. V was trimmed by 0 bases and J by 8 bases, leaving 10 bases between them. The PCR made use of 60 Vbeta and 13 Jbeta primers. Data came from immunoSEQ multiplex PCR; TCRdb stores just in-frame clones and leaves some out. The sample has about 160,000 clones; over 75% are singletons. Broader study findings: Despite most TCR sequences being rare, some public TCRs occurred in many donors. It was taken for granted in presence/absence analyses that sequencing depth across donors was roughly uniform.

The sample taken for sequencing was PBMCs. The TCR sequence derives from a woman aged 50 to 60 in good health and CMV-seropositive. This chain uses TRBV2 with TRBJ1-1; no definite D call. The DNA for the CDR3 is TGTGCCAGCAGTGAAGCTCTCTCCTCCGAAGCTTTCTTT. As protein: CASSEALSSEAFF.